The entry below gives a single T cell receptor beta chain sequence along with its context. The V gene's germline CDR1 is SGHAT and CDR2 FQNNGV. The length of the CDR3 is 15 residues. The V and J ends lost 4 bases and 3 bases respectively, with 12 bases between them. This entry is derived from a study of shared clonotypes between healthy human individuals. Some clones are missing from TCRdb's copy, which holds only in-frame ones; the method was immunoSEQ multiplex PCR. The sample includes 2 million to 2.5 million clones, under 97% of them seen just once. Material: naive CD4+ T cells sorted from blood. As for subset: CD45RA+ positively selected. This TCR derives from a man younger than 30 in good health. This rearrangement joins TRBV11-2 to TRBJ2-2; D uncertain. Here the CDR3 reads CASSSGFLYTGELFF. CDR3 nucleotide sequence: TGTGCCAGCAGCTCCGGGTTCCTGTACACCGGGGAGCTGTTTTTT.